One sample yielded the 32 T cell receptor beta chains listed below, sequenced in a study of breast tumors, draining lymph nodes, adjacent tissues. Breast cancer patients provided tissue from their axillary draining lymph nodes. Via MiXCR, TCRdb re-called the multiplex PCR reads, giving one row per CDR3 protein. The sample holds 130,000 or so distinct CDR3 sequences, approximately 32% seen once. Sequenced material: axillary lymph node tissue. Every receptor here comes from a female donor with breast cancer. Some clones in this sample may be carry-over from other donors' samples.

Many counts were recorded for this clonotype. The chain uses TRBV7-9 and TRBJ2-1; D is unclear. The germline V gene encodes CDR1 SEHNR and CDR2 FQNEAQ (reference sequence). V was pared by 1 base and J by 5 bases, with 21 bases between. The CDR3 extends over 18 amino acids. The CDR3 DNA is TGTGCCAGCAGCTTAGTTGGCCATGGGCTGCTACGAAACAATGAGCAGTTCTTC. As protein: CASSLVGHGLLRNNEQFF.

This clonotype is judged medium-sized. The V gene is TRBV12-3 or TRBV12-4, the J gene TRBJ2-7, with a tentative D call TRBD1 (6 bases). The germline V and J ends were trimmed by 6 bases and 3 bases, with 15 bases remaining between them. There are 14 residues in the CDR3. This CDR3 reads CASSPGTPSYEQYF. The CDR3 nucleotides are TGTGCCAGCAGCCCAGGGACACCCAGCTACGAGCAGTACTTC.

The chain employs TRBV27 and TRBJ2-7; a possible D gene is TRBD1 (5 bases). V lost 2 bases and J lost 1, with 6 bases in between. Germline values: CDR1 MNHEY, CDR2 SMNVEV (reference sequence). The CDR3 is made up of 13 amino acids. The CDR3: CASSLQGSYEQYV. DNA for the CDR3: TGTGCCAGCAGTTTACAGGGATCCTACGAGCAGTACGTC.

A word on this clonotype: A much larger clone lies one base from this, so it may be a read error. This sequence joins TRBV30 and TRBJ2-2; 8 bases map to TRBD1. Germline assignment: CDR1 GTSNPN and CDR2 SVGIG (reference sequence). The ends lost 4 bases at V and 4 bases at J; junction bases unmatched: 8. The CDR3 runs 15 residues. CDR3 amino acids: CAWTRRTGITGELFF. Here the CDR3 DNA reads TGTGCCTGGACCAGGCGGACAGGGATCACCGGGGAGCTGTTTTTT.

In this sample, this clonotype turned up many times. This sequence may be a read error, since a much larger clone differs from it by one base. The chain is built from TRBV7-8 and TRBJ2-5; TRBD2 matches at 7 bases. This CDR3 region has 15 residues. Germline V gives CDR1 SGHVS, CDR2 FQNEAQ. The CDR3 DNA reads TGTGCCAGCAGCTTAGGTGGGGGGACTAAAGAGACCCAGCACTTC. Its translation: CASSLGGGTKETQHF.

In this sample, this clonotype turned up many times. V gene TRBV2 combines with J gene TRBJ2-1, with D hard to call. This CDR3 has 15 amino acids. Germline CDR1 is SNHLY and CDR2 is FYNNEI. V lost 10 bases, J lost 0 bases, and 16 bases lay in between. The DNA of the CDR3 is TGTGCCACCTCCTTCGGTAAGAGCTCCTACAATGAGCAGTTCTTC. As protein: CATSFGKSSYNEQFF.

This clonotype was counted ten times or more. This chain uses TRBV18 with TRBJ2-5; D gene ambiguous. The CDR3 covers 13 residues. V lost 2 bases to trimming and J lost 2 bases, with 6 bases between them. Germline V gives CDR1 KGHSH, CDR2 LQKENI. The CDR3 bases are TGTGCCAGCTCACCAAACCAACAAGAGACCCAGTACTTC. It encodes CASSPNQQETQYF.

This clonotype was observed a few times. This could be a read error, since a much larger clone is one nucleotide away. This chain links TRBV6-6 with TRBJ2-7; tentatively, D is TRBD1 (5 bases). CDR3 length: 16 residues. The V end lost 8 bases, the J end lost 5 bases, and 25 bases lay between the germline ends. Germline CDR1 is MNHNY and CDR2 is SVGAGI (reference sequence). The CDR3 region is CASGHSRGQGSHEQYF. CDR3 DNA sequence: TGTGCCAGCGGTCACTCGAGAGGTCAGGGAAGCCACGAGCAGTACTTC.

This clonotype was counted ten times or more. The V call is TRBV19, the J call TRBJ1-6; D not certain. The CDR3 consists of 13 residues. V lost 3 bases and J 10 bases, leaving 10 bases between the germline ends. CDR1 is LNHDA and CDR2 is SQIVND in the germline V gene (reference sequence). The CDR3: CASSISEISPLHF. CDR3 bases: TGTGCCAGTAGTATTTCCGAGATCTCACCCCTCCACTTT. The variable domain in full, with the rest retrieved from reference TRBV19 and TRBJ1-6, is DGGITQSPKYLFRKEGQNVTLSCEQNLNHDAMYWYRQDPGQGLRLIYYSQIVNDFQKGDIAEGYSVSREKKESFPLTVTSAQKNPTAFYLCASSISEISPLHFGNGTRLTVT.

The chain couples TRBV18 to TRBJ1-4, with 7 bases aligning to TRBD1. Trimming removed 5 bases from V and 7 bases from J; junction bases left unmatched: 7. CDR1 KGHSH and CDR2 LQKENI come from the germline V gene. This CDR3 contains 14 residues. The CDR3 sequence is CASSLDRVGEKLFF. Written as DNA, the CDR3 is TGTGCCAGCTCATTAGACAGGGTTGGTGAAAAACTGTTTTTT.

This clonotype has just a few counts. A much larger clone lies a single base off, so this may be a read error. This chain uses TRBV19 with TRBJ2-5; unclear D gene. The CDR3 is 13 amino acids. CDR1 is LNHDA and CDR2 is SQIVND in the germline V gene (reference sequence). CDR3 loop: CATRPKFGETQCF. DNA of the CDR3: TGTGCCACCCGACCGAAGTTTGGAGAGACCCAGTGCTTC.

The CDR3 coding sequence is TGCGCCAGCAAGGGGAGCACAGATACGCAGTATTTT. This sequence encodes CASKGSTDTQYF. J is TRBJ2-3 and V is TRBV10-2; D may be TRBD1 (5 bases). There are 12 residues in the CDR3. Germline V lookup: CDR1 WSHSY, CDR2 SAAADI. The ends were cut back, 7 bases at V and 0 bases at J, with 5 bases in the middle.

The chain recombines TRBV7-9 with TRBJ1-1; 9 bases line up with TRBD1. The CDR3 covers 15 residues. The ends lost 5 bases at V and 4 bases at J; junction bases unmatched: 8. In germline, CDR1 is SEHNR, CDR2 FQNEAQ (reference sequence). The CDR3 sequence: CASSPGWGQGTEAFF. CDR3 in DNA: TGTGCCAGCAGCCCCGGTTGGGGACAGGGCACTGAAGCTTTCTTT.

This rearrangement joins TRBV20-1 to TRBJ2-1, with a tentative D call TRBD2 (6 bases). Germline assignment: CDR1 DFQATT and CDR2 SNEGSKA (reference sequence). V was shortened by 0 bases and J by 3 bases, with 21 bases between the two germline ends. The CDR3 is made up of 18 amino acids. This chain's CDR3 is CSAREARWTTGSYNEQFF. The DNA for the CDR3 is TGCAGTGCTAGAGAAGCCAGATGGACTACCGGGAGCTACAATGAGCAGTTCTTC.

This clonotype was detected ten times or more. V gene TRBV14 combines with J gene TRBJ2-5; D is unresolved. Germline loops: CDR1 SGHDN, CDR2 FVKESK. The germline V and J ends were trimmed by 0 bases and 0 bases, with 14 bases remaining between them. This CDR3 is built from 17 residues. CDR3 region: CASSQESWTQNQETQYF. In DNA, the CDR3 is TGTGCCAGCAGCCAAGAATCATGGACCCAAAACCAAGAGACCCAGTACTTC.

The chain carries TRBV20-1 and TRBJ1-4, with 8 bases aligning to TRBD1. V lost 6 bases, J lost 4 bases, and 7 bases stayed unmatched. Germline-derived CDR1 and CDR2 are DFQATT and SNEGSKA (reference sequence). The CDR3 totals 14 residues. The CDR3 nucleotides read TGCAGTGCGCGTGGGACAGGAGGTAATGAAAAACTGTTTTTT. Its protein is CSARGTGGNEKLFF.

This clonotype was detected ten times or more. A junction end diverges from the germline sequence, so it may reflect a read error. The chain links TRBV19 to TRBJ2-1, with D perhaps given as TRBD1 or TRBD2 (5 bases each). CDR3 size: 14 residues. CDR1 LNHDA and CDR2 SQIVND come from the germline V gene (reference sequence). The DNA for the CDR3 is TGTGCCGGTAGTATCACGGTGGGGGTCAATGAGCAGTTCTTC. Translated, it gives CAGSITVGVNEQFF. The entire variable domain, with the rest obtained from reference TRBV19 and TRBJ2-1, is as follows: DGGITQSPKYLFRKEGQNVTLSCEQNLNHDAMYWYRQDPGQGLRLIYYSQIVNDFQKGDIAEGYSVSREKKESFPLTVTSAQKNPTAFYLCAGSITVGVNEQFFGPGTRLTVL.

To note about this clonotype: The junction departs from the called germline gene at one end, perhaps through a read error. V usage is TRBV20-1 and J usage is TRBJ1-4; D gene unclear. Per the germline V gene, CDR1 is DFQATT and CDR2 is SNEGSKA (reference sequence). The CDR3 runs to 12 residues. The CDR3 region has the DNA TGCAGTGTGCCTAAGGTGGGCGAAAAACCGTTTTTT. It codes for CSVPKVGEKPFF.

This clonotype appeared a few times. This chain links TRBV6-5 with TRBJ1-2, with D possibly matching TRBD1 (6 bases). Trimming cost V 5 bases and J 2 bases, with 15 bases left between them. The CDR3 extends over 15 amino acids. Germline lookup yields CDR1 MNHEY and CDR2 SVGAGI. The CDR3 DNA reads TGTGCCAGCAGTCACGTCGACAGGCGGAACTATGGCTACACCTTC. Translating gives CASSHVDRRNYGYTF.

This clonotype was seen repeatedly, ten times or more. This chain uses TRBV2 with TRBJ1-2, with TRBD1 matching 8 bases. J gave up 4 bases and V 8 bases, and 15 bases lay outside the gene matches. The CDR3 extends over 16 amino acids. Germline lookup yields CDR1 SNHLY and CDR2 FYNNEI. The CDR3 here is CASVLPGQGYLYGYTF. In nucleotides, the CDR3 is TGTGCCAGCGTTCTTCCCGGACAGGGTTACCTCTATGGCTACACCTTC.

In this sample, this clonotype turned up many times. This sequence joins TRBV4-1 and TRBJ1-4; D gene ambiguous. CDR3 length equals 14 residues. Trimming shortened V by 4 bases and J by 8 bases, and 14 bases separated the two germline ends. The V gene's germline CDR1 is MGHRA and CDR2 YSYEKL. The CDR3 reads CASSPSGIWEKLFF. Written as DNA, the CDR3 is TGCGCCAGCAGCCCTAGTGGTATTTGGGAAAAACTGTTTTTT.

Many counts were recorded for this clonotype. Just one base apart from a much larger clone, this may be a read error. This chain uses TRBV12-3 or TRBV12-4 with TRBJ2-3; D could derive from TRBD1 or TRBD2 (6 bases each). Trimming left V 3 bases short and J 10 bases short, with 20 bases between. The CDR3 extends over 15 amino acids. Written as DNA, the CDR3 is TGTGCCAGCAGTTTCTGGGGGGCCCAAGTAGGAGCGCAGTATTTT. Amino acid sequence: CASSFWGAQVGAQYF.

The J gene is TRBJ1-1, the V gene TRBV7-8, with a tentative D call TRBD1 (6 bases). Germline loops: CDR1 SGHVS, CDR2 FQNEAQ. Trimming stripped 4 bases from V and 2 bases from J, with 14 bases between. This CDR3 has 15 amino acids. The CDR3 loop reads CASSWGDRFNTEAFF. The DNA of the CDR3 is TGTGCCAGCAGCTGGGGCGACAGGTTTAACACTGAAGCTTTCTTT.

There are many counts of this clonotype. The CDR3 DNA sequence: TGTGCCAGCAGCATACTAGCGGTCTTATACAATGAGCAGTTCTTC. It specifies CASSILAVLYNEQFF. V gene TRBV7-2 combines with J gene TRBJ2-1, with 8 nucleotides matching TRBD2. The germline V gene encodes CDR1 SGHTA and CDR2 FQGNSA. CDR3 size: 15 residues. The V and J ends lost 5 bases and 4 bases, in that order; junction bases with no gene match: 7.

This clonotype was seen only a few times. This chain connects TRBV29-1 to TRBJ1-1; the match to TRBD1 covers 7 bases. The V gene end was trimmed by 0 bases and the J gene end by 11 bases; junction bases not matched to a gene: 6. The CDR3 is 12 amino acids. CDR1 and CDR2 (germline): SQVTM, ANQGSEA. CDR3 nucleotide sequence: TGCAGCGTTGAAGATCTTCGGGACAGCGCTTTCTTT. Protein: CSVEDLRDSAFF.

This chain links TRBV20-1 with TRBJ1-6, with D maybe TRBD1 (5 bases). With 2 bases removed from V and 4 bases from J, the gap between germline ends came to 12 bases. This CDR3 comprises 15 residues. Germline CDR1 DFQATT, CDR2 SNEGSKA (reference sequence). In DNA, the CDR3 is TGCAGTGCTAGACTATGGACATGGTATAATTCACCCCTCCACTTT. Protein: CSARLWTWYNSPLHF.

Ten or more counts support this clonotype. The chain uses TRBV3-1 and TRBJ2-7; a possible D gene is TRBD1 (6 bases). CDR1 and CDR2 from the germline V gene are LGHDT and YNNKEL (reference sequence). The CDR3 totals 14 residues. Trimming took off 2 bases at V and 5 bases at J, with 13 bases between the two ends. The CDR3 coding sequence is TGTGCCAGCAGCCAATCGAGGACAGTGCACGAGCAGTACTTC. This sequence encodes CASSQSRTVHEQYF.

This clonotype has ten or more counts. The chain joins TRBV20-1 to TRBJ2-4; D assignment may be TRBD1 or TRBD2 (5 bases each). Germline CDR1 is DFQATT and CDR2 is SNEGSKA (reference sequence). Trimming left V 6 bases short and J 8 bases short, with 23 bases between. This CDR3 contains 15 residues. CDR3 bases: TGCAGTGCCTCGGACTCCAGGGCGGGCTCGGACATTCAGTACTTC. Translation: CSASDSRAGSDIQYF.

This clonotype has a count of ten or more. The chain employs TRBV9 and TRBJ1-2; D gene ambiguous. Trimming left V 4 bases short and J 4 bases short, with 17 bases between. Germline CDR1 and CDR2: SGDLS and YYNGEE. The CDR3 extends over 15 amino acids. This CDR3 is CASSPGGSDTYGYTF. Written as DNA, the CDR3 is TGTGCCAGCAGCCCCGGAGGTAGTGACACCTATGGCTACACCTTC.

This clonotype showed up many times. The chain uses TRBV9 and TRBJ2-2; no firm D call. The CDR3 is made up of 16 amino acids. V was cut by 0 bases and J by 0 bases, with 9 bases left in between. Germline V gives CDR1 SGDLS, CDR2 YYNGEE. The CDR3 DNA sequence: TGTGCCAGCAGCGTAGGAGTCAGCTCGAACACCGGGGAGCTGTTTTTT. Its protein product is CASSVGVSSNTGELFF.

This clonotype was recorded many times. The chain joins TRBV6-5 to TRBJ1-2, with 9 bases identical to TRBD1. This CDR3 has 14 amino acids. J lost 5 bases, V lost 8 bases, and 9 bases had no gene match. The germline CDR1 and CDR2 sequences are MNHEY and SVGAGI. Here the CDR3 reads CASALDRGWYGYTF. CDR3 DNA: TGTGCCAGCGCCTTGGACAGGGGTTGGTATGGCTACACCTTC.

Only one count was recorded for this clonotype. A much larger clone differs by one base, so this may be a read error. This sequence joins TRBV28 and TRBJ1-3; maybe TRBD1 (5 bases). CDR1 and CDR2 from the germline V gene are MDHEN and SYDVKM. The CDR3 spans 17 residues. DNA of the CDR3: TGTGCCAGCAGTCCTCCCGGTGCACAGGCCGTAGGAAGCACCATATATTTT. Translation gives CASSPPGAQAVGSTIYF.